The 25 T cell receptor beta chains below were found in one sample sequenced in a study of T cell changes during pregnancy in multiple sclerosis. The data were produced by immunoSEQ multiplex PCR, yet TCRdb's version contains in-frame clones alone and is incomplete. This repertoire shows about 52,000 clones, almost 95% found once; its top ten account for roughly 0.25%. The sequencing here drew on CD4+ T cells from peripheral blood mononuclear cells, taken in the third trimester of pregnancy. Receptor source: a female donor with multiple sclerosis, enrolled in a pregnancy study.

The chain links TRBV6-1 to TRBJ2-2; 7 bases are shared with TRBD2. The V gene end was trimmed by 6 bases and the J gene end by 5 bases; junction bases not matched to a gene: 3. CDR1 is MNHNS and CDR2 is SASEGT in the germline V gene. The CDR3 sequence is 13 residues long. The CDR3 spells CASRGTTTGELFF. The CDR3 nucleotides are TGTGCCAGCAGAGGGACTACTACCGGGGAGCTGTTTTTT.

V gene TRBV6-5 combines with J gene TRBJ2-1, with 9 bases aligning to TRBD1. Germline V gives CDR1 MNHEY, CDR2 SVGAGI. The CDR3 totals 16 residues. V dropped 3 bases and J dropped 4; count of bases not matched to a gene: 7. This CDR3 is CASSYLPGQGYNEQFF. In DNA, the CDR3 is TGTGCCAGCAGTTATCTTCCGGGACAGGGTTACAATGAGCAGTTCTTC.

The count of this clone is one. The chain recombines TRBV5-1 with TRBJ2-1; 8 bases fit TRBD2. Germline V gene sequence: CDR1 SGHRS, CDR2 YFSETQ. The CDR3 loop spans 14 amino acids. V trimming: 1 base; J trimming: 9 bases; junction bases outside the gene matches: 6. The CDR3 region has the DNA TGCGCCAGCAGCTTGAGCGGGGGACCGGGTGAGCAGTTCTTC. It encodes CASSLSGGPGEQFF.

This rearrangement joins TRBV10-3 to TRBJ1-5; possibly TRBD1 for D (5 bases). The length of the CDR3 is 15 residues. The V end was cut by 1 base, the J end by 3 bases, with 10 bases between. Per the germline V gene, CDR1 is ENHRY and CDR2 is SYGVKD. Here the CDR3 DNA reads TGTGCCATCAGTGAGTATAGGGGAAACAATCAGCCCCAGCATTTT. Translated, it gives CAISEYRGNNQPQHF.

V and J are TRBV27 and TRBJ2-3; the match to TRBD1 covers 7 bases. Trimming at V came to 5 bases and at J to 4 bases, leaving 12 bases not matched to a gene. Germline V gives CDR1 MNHEY, CDR2 SMNVEV (reference sequence). This CDR3 has 16 residues. CDR3 DNA: TGTGCCAGCAGTCCACGGACAGGTCTGTCTTCAGATACGCAGTATTTT. Protein: CASSPRTGLSSDTQYF.

This clone has a handful of counts. The chain couples TRBV29-1 to TRBJ1-1; D ambiguous. Germline values: CDR1 SQVTM, CDR2 ANQGSEA. V dropped 7 bases and J dropped 1 base, with 7 bases sitting between them. This CDR3 spans 11 amino acids. Here the CDR3 reads CSATANTEAFF. DNA of the CDR3: TGCAGCGCTACAGCGAACACTGAAGCTTTCTTT.

This clone is a singleton in its sample. The chain carries TRBV10-2 and TRBJ2-3; D is perhaps TRBD2 (6 bases). The CDR3 length is 21 residues. V was clipped by 7 bases and J by 4 bases, with 36 bases between them. Germline V gives CDR1 WSHSY, CDR2 SAAADI. CDR3 bases: TGCGCCAGCATTCAGGAGGGTTTTCGGGAGCGGATTATTGGGGGACCAGATACGCAGTATTTT. Translated: CASIQEGFRERIIGGPDTQYF.

CDR3: CASSKRLAGIYEQFF. CDR3 nucleotides: TGTGCCAGCAGCAAGAGGCTAGCGGGAATCTATGAGCAGTTCTTC. The chain carries TRBV2 and TRBJ2-1, with 9 nucleotides matching TRBD2. CDR3 length: 15 amino acids. CDR1 is SNHLY, CDR2 FYNNEI, per germline. J was trimmed by 8 bases and V by 6 bases; bases with no gene match: 11.

The V and J genes are TRBV5-1 and TRBJ1-3; D unclear. Trimming pared 4 bases from V and 0 bases from J, leaving 14 bases between. Germline CDR1 and CDR2: SGHRS and YFSETQ. The CDR3 has 16 residues. CDR3 coding DNA: TGCGCCAGCAGCGCGGTGGGTCAGAGCTCTGGAAACACCATATATTTT. Protein product: CASSAVGQSSGNTIYF.

The count of this clone is one. The genes are TRBV5-1 and TRBJ2-3, with 7 bases lining up with TRBD2. The J segment lost 4 bases and the V segment lost 2 bases, leaving 4 bases of the junction unmatched. CDR1 is SGHRS, CDR2 YFSETQ, per germline. CDR3 length equals 14 residues. CDR3 protein: CASSFTREADTQYF. In DNA form, the CDR3 reads TGCGCCAGCAGCTTCACCCGGGAGGCAGATACGCAGTATTTT. Together with reference TRBV5-1 and TRBJ2-3, the CDR3 gives the full variable domain: KAGVTQTPRYLIKTRGQQVTLSCSPISGHRSVSWYQQTPGQGLQFLFEYFSETQRNKGNFPGRFSGRQFSNSRSEMNVSTLELGDSALYLCASSFTREADTQYFGPGTRLTVL.

With respect to this clone: The same CDR3 arises from other DNA sequences in this sample as well. The CDR3 reads CASSLAGTGGGYTF. The CDR3 DNA reads as TGCGCCAGCAGCTTGGCTGGGACAGGGGGTGGCTACACCTTC. The J gene is TRBJ1-2, the V gene TRBV5-1, with 11 bases fitting TRBD1. The CDR3 extends over 14 amino acids. From germline, CDR1 is SGHRS and CDR2 YFSETQ. Trimming cost V 0 bases and J 7 bases; bases outside gene matches: 2.

The J gene is TRBJ1-2, the V gene TRBV2, with 9 bases identical to TRBD1. The CDR3 is 14 residues long. Germline CDR1 and CDR2: SNHLY and FYNNEI. The V and J ends lost 2 bases and 7 bases, in that order; junction bases with no gene match: 5. In DNA form, the CDR3 reads TGTGCCAGCAGTGAATTAGGGACAGGGTCTGGCTACACCTTC. Translation: CASSELGTGSGYTF.

CDR3 sequence: CASSIMAADNYGYTF. The CDR3 region has the DNA TGCGCCAGCAGCATAATGGCCGCTGATAACTATGGCTACACCTTC. The V gene is TRBV5-1, the J gene TRBJ1-2; D uncertain. Germline V CDR1 and CDR2: SGHRS, YFSETQ. The V and J ends lost 4 bases and 1 base respectively, with 14 bases between them. The CDR3 sequence is 15 residues long.

CDR3 in amino acids: CATLPSSYEQYF. CDR3 coding DNA: TGTGCCACCCTCCCGAGCTCCTACGAGCAGTACTTC. The chain combines TRBV6-1 with TRBJ2-7, with no clear D. The CDR3 is 12 residues long. CDR1 MNHNS and CDR2 SASEGT come from the germline V gene. Deletions cut 10 bases from V and 0 bases from J, with 10 bases between.

This sequence joins TRBV5-1 and TRBJ1-1; D is unclear. The V end was cut by 4 bases, the J end by 2 bases, with 12 bases between. The germline gives CDR1 SGHRS, CDR2 YFSETQ. The CDR3 runs 14 residues. The CDR3 reads CASSLGPENTEAFF. In nucleotides, the CDR3 is TGCGCCAGCAGCCTTGGGCCGGAAAACACTGAAGCTTTCTTT.

The V call is TRBV11-1, the J call TRBJ2-1, with 7 bases identical to TRBD1. The V segment lost 5 bases and the J segment 7 bases; nucleotides outside the gene matches: 8. This CDR3 contains 14 residues. CDR1 and CDR2 from the germline V gene are SGHAT and FQDESV (reference sequence). This chain's CDR3 is CASSPPPTGNEQFF. CDR3 nucleotide sequence: TGTGCCAGCAGCCCCCCCCCGACAGGGAATGAGCAGTTCTTC.

V is TRBV27 and J is TRBJ1-5, with TRBD1 matching 9 bases. The CDR3 contains 15 residues. The V segment lost 4 bases and the J segment 1 base; nucleotides outside the gene matches: 2. In germline, CDR1 is MNHEY, CDR2 SMNVEV (reference sequence). The CDR3 spells CASSSGTGSNQPQHF. Written as DNA, the CDR3 is TGTGCCAGCAGTTCAGGGACAGGGAGCAATCAGCCCCAGCATTTT.

The genes are TRBV18 and TRBJ2-5; tentatively, D is TRBD1 (6 bases). Germline V gene sequence: CDR1 KGHSH, CDR2 LQKENI. The CDR3 totals 13 residues. Trimming stripped 2 bases from V and 3 bases from J, with 7 bases between. This chain's CDR3 is CASSPTGKETQYF. DNA for the CDR3: TGTGCCAGCTCACCAACAGGGAAAGAGACCCAGTACTTC.

The chain has TRBV30 and TRBJ1-2; D gene ambiguous. The CDR3 has 11 amino acids. The ends were cut back, 4 bases at V and 8 bases at J, with 11 bases in the middle. The V gene's germline CDR1 is GTSNPN and CDR2 SVGIG (reference sequence). The CDR3 here is CAWTGSGGYTF. The CDR3 nucleotides read TGTGCCTGGACGGGTTCCGGGGGCTACACCTTC.

This clone appeared a single time. The chain is built from TRBV28 and TRBJ2-2, with D possibly matching TRBD2 (5 bases). From germline, CDR1 is MDHEN and CDR2 SYDVKM. The CDR3 runs to 12 residues. Trimming stripped 1 base from V and 13 bases from J, with 10 bases between. CDR3 in DNA: TGTGCCAGCAGTTTATTGGAGGTCGGGCTGTTTTTT. Translating it yields CASSLLEVGLFF.

V gene TRBV5-1 combines with J gene TRBJ2-2; 8 bases match TRBD1. The J segment lost 5 bases and the V segment lost 4 bases, leaving 10 bases of the junction unmatched. Germline CDR1 SGHRS, CDR2 YFSETQ. This CDR3 is 16 amino acids long. The CDR3 loop reads CASSVMTGASTGELFF. Written as DNA, the CDR3 is TGCGCCAGCAGCGTGATGACAGGGGCCTCAACCGGGGAGCTGTTTTTT.

Only a few counts were recorded for this clone. The chain has TRBV5-6 and TRBJ1-2; the D gene is possibly TRBD1 (5 bases). The CDR3 has 13 residues. Germline lookup yields CDR1 SGHDT and CDR2 YYEEEE. Between the trimmed V and J ends, which lost 0 bases and 2 bases, there was a span of 5 bases. CDR3 nucleotide sequence: TGTGCCAGCAGCTTGGGACAGAACTATGGCTACACCTTC. Its translation: CASSLGQNYGYTF.

The V gene is TRBV5-1, the J gene TRBJ1-1; no firm D call. Between the trimmed V and J ends, which lost 0 bases and 1 base, there was a span of 7 bases. The CDR3 spans 14 residues. From germline, CDR1 is SGHRS and CDR2 YFSETQ. CDR3 protein: CASSLATENTEAFF. CDR3 bases: TGCGCCAGCAGCTTGGCTACAGAGAACACTGAAGCTTTCTTT.

The rearrangement uses TRBV4-2 and TRBJ2-3; 10 nucleotides match TRBD2. This CDR3 contains 15 residues. V lost 3 bases to trimming and J lost 3 bases; unmatched junction nucleotides: 3. CDR1 is LGHNA, CDR2 YNFKEQ, per germline. CDR3 coding DNA: TGTGCCAGCAGCCATAGCGGGGGGATGACAGATACGCAGTATTTT. Translating it yields CASSHSGGMTDTQYF.

The chain recombines TRBV27 with TRBJ2-7; D possibly corresponds to TRBD1 (6 bases). This CDR3 comprises 14 residues. Per germline, CDR1 MNHEY and CDR2 SMNVEV (reference sequence). V dropped 5 bases and J dropped 0 bases, with 11 bases sitting between them. The CDR3 DNA reads as TGTGCCAGCAGTCCACGACAGGCCTCCTACGAGCAGTACTTC. This encodes CASSPRQASYEQYF.